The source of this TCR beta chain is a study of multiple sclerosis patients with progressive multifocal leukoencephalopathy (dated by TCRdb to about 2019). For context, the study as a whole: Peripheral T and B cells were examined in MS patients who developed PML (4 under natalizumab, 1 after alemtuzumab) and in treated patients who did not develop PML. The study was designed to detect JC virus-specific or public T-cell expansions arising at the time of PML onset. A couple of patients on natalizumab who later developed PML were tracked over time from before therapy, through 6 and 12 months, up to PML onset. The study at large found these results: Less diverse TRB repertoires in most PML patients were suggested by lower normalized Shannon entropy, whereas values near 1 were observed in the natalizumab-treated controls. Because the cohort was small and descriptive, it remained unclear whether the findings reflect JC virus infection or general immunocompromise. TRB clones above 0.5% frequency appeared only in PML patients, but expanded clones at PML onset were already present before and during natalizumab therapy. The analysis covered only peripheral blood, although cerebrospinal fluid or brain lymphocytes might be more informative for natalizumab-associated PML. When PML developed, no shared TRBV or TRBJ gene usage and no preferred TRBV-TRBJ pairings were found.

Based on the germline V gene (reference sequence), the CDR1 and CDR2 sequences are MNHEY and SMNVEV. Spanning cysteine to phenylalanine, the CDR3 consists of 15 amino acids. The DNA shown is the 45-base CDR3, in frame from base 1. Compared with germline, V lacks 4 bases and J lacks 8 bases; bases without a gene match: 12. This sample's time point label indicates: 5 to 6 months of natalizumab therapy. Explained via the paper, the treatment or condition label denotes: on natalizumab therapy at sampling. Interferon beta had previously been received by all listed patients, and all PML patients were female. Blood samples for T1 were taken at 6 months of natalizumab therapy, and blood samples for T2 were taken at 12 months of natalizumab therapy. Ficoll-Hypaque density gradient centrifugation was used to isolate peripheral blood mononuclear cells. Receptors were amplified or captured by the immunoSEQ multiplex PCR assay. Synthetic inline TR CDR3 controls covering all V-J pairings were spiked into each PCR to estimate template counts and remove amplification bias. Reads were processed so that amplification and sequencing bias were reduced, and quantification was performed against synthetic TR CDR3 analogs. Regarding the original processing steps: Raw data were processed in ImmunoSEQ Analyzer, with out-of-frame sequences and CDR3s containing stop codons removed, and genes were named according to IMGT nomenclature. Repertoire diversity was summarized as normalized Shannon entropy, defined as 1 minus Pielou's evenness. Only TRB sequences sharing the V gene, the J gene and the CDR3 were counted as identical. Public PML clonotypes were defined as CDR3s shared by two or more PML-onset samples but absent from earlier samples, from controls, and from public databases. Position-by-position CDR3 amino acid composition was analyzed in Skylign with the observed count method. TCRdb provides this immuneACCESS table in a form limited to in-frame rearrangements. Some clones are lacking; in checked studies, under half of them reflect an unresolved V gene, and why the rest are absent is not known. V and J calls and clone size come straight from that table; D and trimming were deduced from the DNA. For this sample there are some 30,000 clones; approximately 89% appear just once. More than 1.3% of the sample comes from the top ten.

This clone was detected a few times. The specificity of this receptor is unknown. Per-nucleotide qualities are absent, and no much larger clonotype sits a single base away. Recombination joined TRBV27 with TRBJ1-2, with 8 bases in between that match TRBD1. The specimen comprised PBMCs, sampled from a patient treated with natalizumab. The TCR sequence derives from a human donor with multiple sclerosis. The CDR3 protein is CASSSWTGTYLGYTF. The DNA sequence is TGTGCCAGCAGTTCCTGGACAGGGACCTACCTGGGCTACACCTTC.